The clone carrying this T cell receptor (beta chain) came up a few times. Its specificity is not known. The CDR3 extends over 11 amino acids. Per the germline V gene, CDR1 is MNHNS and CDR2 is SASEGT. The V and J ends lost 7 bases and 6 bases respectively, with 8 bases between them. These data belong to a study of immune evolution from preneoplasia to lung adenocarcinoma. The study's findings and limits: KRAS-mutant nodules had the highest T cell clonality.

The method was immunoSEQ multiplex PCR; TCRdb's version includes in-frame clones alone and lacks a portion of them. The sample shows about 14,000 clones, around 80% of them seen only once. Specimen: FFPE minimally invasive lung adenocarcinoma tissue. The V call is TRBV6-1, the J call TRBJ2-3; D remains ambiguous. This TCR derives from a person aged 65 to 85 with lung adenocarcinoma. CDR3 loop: CASTEGDTQYF. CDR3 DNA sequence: TGTGCCAGCACAGAAGGGGATACGCAGTATTTT.